This TCR beta chain was retrieved from a study of T-cell reconstitution after alpha-beta-depleted transplantation in children. General observations from the study: Approximately two months post-transplant, alpha-beta T cells reportedly originated from several hundred expanded graft clones. Recipient T cells and thymic progenitors that survived gave rise to the high TCRbeta diversity observed at day 60 in some patients. T-cell numbers and diversity, one year after transplant, stemmed largely from T cells that were newly produced.

Construction of the TCRbeta library involved unique molecular identifiers. TCRdb analysed the PCR reads with MiXCR anew, one entry per CDR3 protein. This sample has roughly 30,000 distinct CDR3 sequences, with 5.5% to 8% found just once. Trimming left V 2 bases short and J 5 bases short, with 16 bases between. The V gene's germline CDR1 is MNHEY and CDR2 SVGAGI. The CDR3 loop spans 15 amino acids. This clonotype has at least ten counts. Its specificity is not known. This receptor was identified in a child under two years old who had a stem cell transplant for acute myeloid leukemia, so the T cells may come from the graft donor. Specimen: peripheral blood, collected 60 days after TCRalphabeta/CD19-depleted stem cell transplant. The chain is built from TRBV6-5 and TRBJ2-7, with D maybe TRBD1 (6 bases). The CDR3 DNA is TGTGCCAGCAGTTACCAGCAAACAGGGTACGACGAGCAGTACTTC. Translating it yields CASSYQQTGYDEQYF.